In this sample, the clone carrying this T cell receptor (beta chain) turned up a few times. These data belong to a study of T-cell memory formation after mild COVID-19. The V gene end was trimmed by 2 bases and the J gene end by 6 bases; junction bases not matched to a gene: 5. The CDR3 spans 15 residues. Germline-derived CDR1 and CDR2 are SGHDT and YYEEEE. TCRdb re-analysed the 5' RACE reads in MiXCR, keeping a single row per CDR3 protein. The sample carries 300,000 to 400,000 distinct CDR3 sequences, approximately 14% recorded once. Input material: PBMCs or a T cell subset sorted from them (not recorded which). The rearrangement links TRBV5-6 to TRBJ1-2, with TRBD1 matching over 12 bases. The receptor was derived from a man aged 18 to 29 who had mild COVID-19 (a few samples of this study predate the infection). Cell type and time point are not known. DNA of the CDR3: TGTGCCAGCAGCTTTGGGACAGGGGGCACCCATGGCTACACCTTC. Translating gives CASSFGTGGTHGYTF.